Described below is a single T cell receptor beta chain sequence and its context. Individuals aged roughly 18 to 95 years were recruited from approximately 24 US areas. This CDR3 spans 17 amino acids. V was trimmed by 5 bases and J by 0 bases, leaving 19 bases between them. Germline-derived CDR1 and CDR2 are SEHNR and FQNEAQ (reference sequence). This specimen comes from a study of blood T cell repertoires in COVID-19. Study-level background: T cells, B-cell-depleted T cells, or PBMCs provided the cDNA or gDNA that served as material.

Authors' methods: Nucleated cell number was recorded as an estimate derived from reference gene primer amplification. Method: immunoSEQ multiplex PCR; TCRdb's copy keeps in-frame clones and lacks some. That table furnishes V, J and clone size, whereas the DNA furnished D and trimming. The sample lists 200,000 to 300,000 clones, about 91% occurring once. Sequenced: PBMCs or T cells enriched from blood (not recorded which). The clonotype was recovered from a woman in her thirties or forties with acute COVID-19. The V call is TRBV7-9, the J call TRBJ1-1, with D perhaps matching TRBD1 (6 bases). The CDR3 spells CASSPRGGASMNTEAFF. Here the CDR3 DNA reads TGTGCCAGCAGCCCCAGAGGGGGGGCTAGTATGAACACTGAAGCTTTCTTT.